One and the same sample provided the 13 T cell receptor beta chains below, sequenced in a study of radiotherapy plus CTLA-4 blockade in lung cancer. The data were produced by immunoSEQ multiplex PCR, yet TCRdb's version contains in-frame clones alone and is incomplete. The table lists about 45,000 clones, about 70% of them singletons. Sample: peripheral blood, taken from a patient treated with radiotherapy plus ipilimumab. The receptor set was obtained from a human donor with non-small cell lung cancer who had a partial response to radiotherapy plus ipilimumab.

The rearrangement links TRBV7-2 to TRBJ2-2; a possible D gene is TRBD2 (6 bases). The CDR3 is 15 amino acids. CDR1 SGHTA and CDR2 FQGNSA come from the germline V gene. V was pared by 5 bases and J by 3 bases, with 13 bases between. The CDR3 nucleotides read TGTGCCAGCAGCCCGGTAGCGGTATACACCGGGGAGCTGTTTTTT. Its protein product is CASSPVAVYTGELFF.

This clone is categorized as medium-sized. Other DNA sequences from this sample encode an identical CDR3 as well. The CDR3 reads CASSSGGEKLFF. CDR3 DNA sequence: TGTGCCAGCAGCTCAGGGGGTGAAAAACTGTTTTTT. This chain uses TRBV7-2 with TRBJ1-4; 7 nucleotides line up with TRBD1. Germline CDR1 and CDR2: SGHTA and FQGNSA. The CDR3 has 12 amino acids. Trimming removed 4 bases from V and 7 bases from J; junction bases left unmatched: 0.

The chain joins TRBV29-1 to TRBJ1-1; TRBD1 matches at 9 bases. Germline V lookup: CDR1 SQVTM, CDR2 ANQGSEA. This CDR3 region has 14 residues. The trim removed 6 bases at V and 3 bases at J, leaving 8 bases unmatched. The CDR3 sequence: CSVNRGQVDTEAFF. Written as DNA, the CDR3 is TGCAGCGTCAACAGGGGGCAGGTGGACACTGAAGCTTTCTTT.

There are a few counts of this clone. The chain is built from TRBV7-2 and TRBJ2-2; weak D call: TRBD2 (5 bases). The CDR3 consists of 13 residues. The V end was cut by 5 bases, the J end by 5 bases, with 9 bases between. Germline V CDR1 and CDR2: SGHTA, FQGNSA. CDR3 in DNA: TGTGCCAGCAGCACTCGGGGTACCGGGGAGCTGTTTTTT. Protein sequence: CASSTRGTGELFF.

As concerns this clone: A read error may account for a junction end that differs from germline. Other nucleotide sequences from this sample produce the same CDR3. The chain joins TRBV19 to TRBJ1-1, with D tentatively TRBD1 (5 bases). The CDR3 has 13 residues. Per germline, CDR1 LNHDA and CDR2 SQIVND (reference sequence). DNA for the CDR3: TGTGCCAGTAGTATAGATCGGGGGACCGAAGCCTTCTTT. This gives the protein CASSIDRGTEAFF.

This clone turned up a few times. The chain uses TRBV6-5 and TRBJ2-1, with D perhaps TRBD1 (5 bases). The CDR3 consists of 15 residues. Trimming left V 8 bases short and J 7 bases short, with 21 bases between. Per the germline V gene, CDR1 is MNHEY and CDR2 is SVGAGI. The DNA of the CDR3 is TGTGCCAGCCGCCAAGACAGCCGACGTCGGAATGAGCAGTTCTTC. Translated: CASRQDSRRRNEQFF.

This chain links TRBV5-1 with TRBJ2-7; 10 bases agree with TRBD2. This CDR3 is built from 14 residues. Trimming removed 2 bases from V and 6 bases from J; junction bases left unmatched: 5. Germline V gives CDR1 SGHRS, CDR2 YFSETQ. The CDR3, as DNA: TGCGCCAGCAGCTTCCCTAGCGGGAGAGGCGAGCAGTACTTC. Translating gives CASSFPSGRGEQYF.

The rearrangement uses TRBV2 and TRBJ1-5; D remains unclear. The CDR3 covers 12 residues. Trimming left V 8 bases short and J 4 bases short, with 9 bases between. Per the germline V gene, CDR1 is SNHLY and CDR2 is FYNNEI. CDR3: CASRGGNQPQHF. In DNA, the CDR3 is TGTGCCAGCCGGGGAGGGAATCAGCCCCAGCATTTT.

The table lists this clone with many counts. V gene TRBV10-3 combines with J gene TRBJ1-4; no clear D gene. There are 12 residues in the CDR3. CDR1 is ENHRY, CDR2 SYGVKD, per germline. Trimming left V 6 bases short and J 4 bases short, with 6 bases between. CDR3 sequence reads: CAIRADNEKLFF. CDR3 nucleotides: TGTGCCATCAGGGCAGATAATGAAAAACTGTTTTTT.

The V call is TRBV21-1, the J call TRBJ1-3. TRBV21-1 represents a pseudogene. The CDR3 sequence is 10 residues long. The CDR3 region has the DNA TGTGCCAACCCACTAAACACCATATATTTT. This codes for CANPLNTIYF.

This sequence joins TRBV2 and TRBJ2-7; 9 bases map to TRBD1. Germline trimming cut 5 bases from V and 7 bases from J; bases unmatched to any gene: 9. Germline V lookup: CDR1 SNHLY, CDR2 FYNNEI. This CDR3 is 14 amino acids long. CDR3 nucleotide sequence: TGTGCCAGCAGTAGGGGACAGGGTGTGAGAGAGCAGTACTTC. Its protein product is CASSRGQGVREQYF.

The chain is built from TRBV7-9 and TRBJ1-2; no clear D gene. Trimming left V 1 base short and J 12 bases short, with 15 bases between. This CDR3 has 13 amino acids. The germline gives CDR1 SEHNR, CDR2 FQNEAQ (reference sequence). CDR3 amino acids: CASSLERSSPNTF. The CDR3 DNA follows: TGTGCCAGCAGCTTAGAGCGGTCCAGCCCAAACACCTTC.

The gene calls are TRBV6-5 and TRBJ2-1, with D perhaps TRBD2 (5 bases). CDR1 and CDR2 from the germline V gene are MNHEY and SVGAGI. There are 15 residues in the CDR3. V was cut by 2 bases and J by 1 base, with 9 bases left in between. DNA of the CDR3: TGTGCCAGCAGTTACCGGGATGCGTCCTACAATGAGCAGTTCTTC. Translating gives CASSYRDASYNEQFF.